This T cell receptor (beta chain) is from a study of cytomegalovirus exposure and HLA in healthy donors. Study summary: Within an early data release were roughly 83 million unique TCRs drawn from HLA-typed donors.

General study results and limits: The authors excluded some V segments, including TRBV6-2 and TRBV6-3, as indistinguishable. TCR beta sequences numbering about 17,000 were associated with HLA alleles at 0.05 false discovery rate in a later analysis.

In regard to this clone: Its target is unknown.

60 Vbeta and 13 Jbeta primers were used in PCR. TCRdb's table, derived via immunoSEQ multiplex PCR, lists solely in-frame clones and lacks some. The repertoire shows some 110,000 clones; the top ten hold 6.5% to 7%. The CDR3 sequence is 19 residues long. Germline V gene lookup returns CDR1 LNHNV and CDR2 YYDKDF (reference sequence). J gave up 4 bases and V 0 bases, and 12 bases lay outside the gene matches. The chain carries TRBV15 and TRBJ2-2; 9 bases match TRBD1. The TCR was taken from a man in his forties in good health and CMV-seropositive. Sequencing was done on a sample of PBMCs. The CDR3 loop reads CATSRDWLRGQGSTGELFF. In DNA form, the CDR3 reads TGTGCCACCAGCAGAGATTGGCTCCGAGGACAGGGGAGCACCGGGGAGCTGTTTTTT.